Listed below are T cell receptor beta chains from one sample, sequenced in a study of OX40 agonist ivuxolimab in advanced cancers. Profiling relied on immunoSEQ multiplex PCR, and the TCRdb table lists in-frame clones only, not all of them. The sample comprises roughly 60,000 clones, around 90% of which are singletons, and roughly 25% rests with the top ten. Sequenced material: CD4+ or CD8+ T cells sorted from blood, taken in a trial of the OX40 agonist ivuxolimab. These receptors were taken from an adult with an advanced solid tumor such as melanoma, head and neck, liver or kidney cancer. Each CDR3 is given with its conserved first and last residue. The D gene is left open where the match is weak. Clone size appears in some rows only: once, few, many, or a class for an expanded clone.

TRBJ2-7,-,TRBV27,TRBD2,TGTGCCAGCAGTTTATCCGGGACTAGCGGCTACGAGCAGTACTTC,CASSLSGTSGYEQYF
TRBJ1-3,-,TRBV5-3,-,TGTGCCAGAAGCCCCAACACGACATGCCGCTTAAACTCTGGAAACACCATATATTTT,CARSPNTTCRLNSGNTIYF
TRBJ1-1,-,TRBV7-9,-,TGTGCCAGCAGCTTCTTACAGGGGAACACTGAAGCTTTCTTT,CASSFLQGNTEAFF
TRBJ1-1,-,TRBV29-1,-,TGCAGCGTCCCCCTAGACACTGAAGCTTTCTTT,CSVPLDTEAFF
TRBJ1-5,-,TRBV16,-,TGTGCCAGCAGCCAATCGGTTCAGCCCCAGCATTTT,CASSQSVQPQHF
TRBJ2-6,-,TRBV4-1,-,TGCGCCAGCAGCCAAGGGCGTATCTCTGGGGCCAACGTCCTGACTTTC,CASSQGRISGANVLTF
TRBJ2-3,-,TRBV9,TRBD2,TGTGCCAGCAGCGTAGGTGGACTAGCAACGGATACGCAGTATTTT,CASSVGGLATDTQYF
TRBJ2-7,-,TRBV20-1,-,TGCAGTGCTTTCAGCTCCTACGAGCAGTACTTC,CSAFSSYEQYF
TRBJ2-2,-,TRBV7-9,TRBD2,TGTGCCAGCAGCTCAAAGGTAGCGGGAGTTAGCACCGGGGAGCTGTTTTTT,CASSSKVAGVSTGELFF
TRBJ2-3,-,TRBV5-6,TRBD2,TGTGCCAGCAGCTTGGCTCAGGTAGCGGGATGGGCAGATACGCAGTATTTT,CASSLAQVAGWADTQYF
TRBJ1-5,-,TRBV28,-,TGTGCCAGCAGTCATGATTCGACGGGTAACAATCAGCCCCAGCATTTT,CASSHDSTGNNQPQHF
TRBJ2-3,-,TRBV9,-,TGTGCCAGCAGCGTAGACCAGACCACAGATACGCAGTATTTT,CASSVDQTTDTQYF
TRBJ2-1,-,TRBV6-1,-,TGTGCCAGCAGTGAAGGGAACGGGAGTCTGAACAATGAGCAGTTCTTC,CASSEGNGSLNNEQFF
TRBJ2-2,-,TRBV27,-,TGTGCCAGCAGTTTCGGTTGGGGCACCGGGGAGCTGTTTTTT,CASSFGWGTGELFF
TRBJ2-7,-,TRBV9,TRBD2,TGTGCCAGCAGCGGGACTAGCTCCTACGAGCAGTACTTC,CASSGTSSYEQYF
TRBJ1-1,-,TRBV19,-,TGTGTGGCGGGAAAGAACACTGAAGCTTTCTTT,CVAGKNTEAFF
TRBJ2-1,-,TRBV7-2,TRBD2,TGTGCCAGCAGCTCGGGACTAGCGGGGTGGTTGGGGCAGTTCTTC,CASSSGLAGWLGQFF
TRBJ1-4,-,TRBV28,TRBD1,TGTGCCAGCACCTATATCGGACAGGCTGAACTGTTTTTT,CASTYIGQAELFF
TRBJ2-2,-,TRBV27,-,TGTGCCAGCAGCCCATTCGTGCCTAACACCGGGGAGCTGTTTTTT,CASSPFVPNTGELFF
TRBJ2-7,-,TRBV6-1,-,TGTGCCAGCCTAGGGTACGAGCAGTACTTC,CASLGYEQYF
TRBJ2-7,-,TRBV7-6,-,TGTGCCAGCAGCCCCAGGACAGATTCTTACTACGAGCAGTACTTC,CASSPRTDSYYEQYF
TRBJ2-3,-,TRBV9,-,TGTGCCAGCAGCGTAGACGGGGACGCGTACACAGATACGCAGTATTTT,CASSVDGDAYTDTQYF
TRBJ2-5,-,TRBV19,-,TGTGCCAGTAGTCAGGACCAAGAGACCCAGTACTTC,CASSQDQETQYF
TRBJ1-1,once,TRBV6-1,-,TGTGCCAGCACCCAGGCCCCGTCGGGGGCTGAAGCTTTCTTT,CASTQAPSGAEAFF
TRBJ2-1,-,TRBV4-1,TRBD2,TGCGCCAGCAGCCAAGAGGCGGGAGCTTACAATGAGCAGTTCTTC,CASSQEAGAYNEQFF
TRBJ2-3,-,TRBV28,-,TGTGCCAGCAGTAGACTATCTTCCACAGATACGCAGTATTTT,CASSRLSSTDTQYF
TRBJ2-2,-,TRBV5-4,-,TGTGCCAGCAGCCAGCCCGAGCCCGGGGAGCTGTTTTTT,CASSQPEPGELFF
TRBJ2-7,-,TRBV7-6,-,TGTGCCAGCAGCTTACTGTGGGCAAACGAGCAGTACTTC,CASSLLWANEQYF
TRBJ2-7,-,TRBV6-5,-,TGTGCCAGCACCCTCTCACAGGGCTCCTACGAGCAGTACTTC,CASTLSQGSYEQYF
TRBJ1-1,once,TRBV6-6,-,TGTGCCAGCAGTTACTCGACACGGTCGATGAACACTGAAGCTTTCTTT,CASSYSTRSMNTEAFF
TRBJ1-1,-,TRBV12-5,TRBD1,TGTGCTAGTGGTTTTCTCCTACAGTCCGGGACAGAGGACACTGAAGCTTTCTTT,CASGFLLQSGTEDTEAFF
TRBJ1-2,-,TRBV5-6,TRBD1,TGTGCCAGCAGCCCTGGGACAGGGGAGAGGGGCTACACCTTC,CASSPGTGERGYTF
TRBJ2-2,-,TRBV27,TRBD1,TGTGCCAGCAGTTTATCAGGACAGGGTTACACCGGGGAGCTGTTTTTT,CASSLSGQGYTGELFF
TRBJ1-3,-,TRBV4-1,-,TGCGCCAGCAGCCCCCTGGATGGAAACACCATATATTTT,CASSPLDGNTIYF
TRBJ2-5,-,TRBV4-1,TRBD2,TGCGCCAGCAGCCAAGGACGGGGGGGAGGGTCCGGGACCCAGTACTTC,CASSQGRGGGSGTQYF
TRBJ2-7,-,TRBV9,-,TGTGCCAGCAGCGGGTATTCTACGGGCTACGAGCAGTACTTC,CASSGYSTGYEQYF
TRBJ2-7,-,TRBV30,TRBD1,TGTGCCTTAGCCGGGACAGTCAACTACGAGCAGTACTTC,CALAGTVNYEQYF
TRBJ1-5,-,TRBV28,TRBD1,TGTGCCAGCAGTTTCAGGGGGCCGGGTCAGCCCCAGCATTTT,CASSFRGPGQPQHF
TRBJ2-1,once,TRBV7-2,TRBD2,TGTGCCACTCGCCGGGGGGTGTGGACCTACAATGAGCAGTTCTTC,CATRRGVWTYNEQFF
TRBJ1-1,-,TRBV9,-,TGTGCCAGCAGCGCCGGCCTCCACTCCACAATGAACACTGAAGCTTTCTTT,CASSAGLHSTMNTEAFF
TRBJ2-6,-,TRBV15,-,TGTGCCACCAGCAGTAGCGGCTCTGGGGCCAACGTCCTGACTTTC,CATSSSGSGANVLTF
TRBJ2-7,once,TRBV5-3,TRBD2,TGTGCCAGAAGCTTTTTGACTAGCGGGAGTTACGAGCAGTACTTC,CARSFLTSGSYEQYF
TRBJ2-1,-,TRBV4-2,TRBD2,TGTGCCAGCAGCCTTAGCGGGAGTGGTGAGCAGTTCTTC,CASSLSGSGEQFF
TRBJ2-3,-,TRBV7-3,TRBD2,TGTGCCAGCAGCCCAGCGGGAGGCAGCACAGATACGCAGTATTTT,CASSPAGGSTDTQYF
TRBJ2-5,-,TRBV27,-,TGTGCCAGCAGTCCCCAGGACCTTATTTCGGAGACCCAGTACTTC,CASSPQDLISETQYF
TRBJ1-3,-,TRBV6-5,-,TGTGCCAGCAGTTACTCGGCCCTGGCCCATGGAAACACCATATATTTT,CASSYSALAHGNTIYF
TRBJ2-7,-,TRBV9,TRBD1,TGTGCCAGCAGCTCAGGGGGACAGGGAAGCTACGAGCAGTACTTC,CASSSGGQGSYEQYF
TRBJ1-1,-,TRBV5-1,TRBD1,TGCGCCAGCAGCTTGGGACAGGGTTATACTGAAGCTTTCTTT,CASSLGQGYTEAFF
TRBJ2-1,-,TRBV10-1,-,TGCGCCAGCAGTCCCGGGACCACCTCCTACAATGAGCAGTTCTTC,CASSPGTTSYNEQFF
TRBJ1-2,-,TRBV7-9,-,TGTGCCAGCAGCTCCCCCCTCTCGACATCAATTCCGACCTTC,CASSSPLSTSIPTF
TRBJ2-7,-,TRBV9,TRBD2,TGTGCCAGCAGCGTACGTCGTTCGGGACTAGCGGGGGAGTACGAGCAGTACTTC,CASSVRRSGLAGEYEQYF
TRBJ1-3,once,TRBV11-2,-,TGTGCCAGCAGCTTACATAACCTCTCTGGAAACACCATATATTTT,CASSLHNLSGNTIYF
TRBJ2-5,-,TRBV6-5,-,TGTGCCATCGGTGGGGTTCAAGAGACCCAGTACTTC,CAIGGVQETQYF
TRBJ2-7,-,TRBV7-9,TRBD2,TGTGCCAGCAGCTTTCGTCTAGCGGGAGGCACCCCCTACGAGCAGTACTTC,CASSFRLAGGTPYEQYF